This T cell receptor (beta chain) derives from a study of cytomegalovirus exposure and HLA in healthy donors. This CDR3 region has 14 residues. Germline V gene data show CDR1 as MRHNA and CDR2 as SNTAGT. Trimming removed 5 bases from V and 4 bases from J, with 12 bases in between. TCRdb keeps only in-frame clones here, not all; method: immunoSEQ multiplex PCR. The table has fewer than 85,000 clones, about 95% seen once. This chain connects TRBV6-4 to TRBJ1-5; D gene unclear. The sequenced material came from PBMCs. This sequence was found in a woman aged 18-30 years in good health and CMV-seronegative. The CDR3 DNA reads TGTGCCAGCAGTCCTTTAGATCGTAATCAGCCCCAGCATTTT. Its protein is CASSPLDRNQPQHF.